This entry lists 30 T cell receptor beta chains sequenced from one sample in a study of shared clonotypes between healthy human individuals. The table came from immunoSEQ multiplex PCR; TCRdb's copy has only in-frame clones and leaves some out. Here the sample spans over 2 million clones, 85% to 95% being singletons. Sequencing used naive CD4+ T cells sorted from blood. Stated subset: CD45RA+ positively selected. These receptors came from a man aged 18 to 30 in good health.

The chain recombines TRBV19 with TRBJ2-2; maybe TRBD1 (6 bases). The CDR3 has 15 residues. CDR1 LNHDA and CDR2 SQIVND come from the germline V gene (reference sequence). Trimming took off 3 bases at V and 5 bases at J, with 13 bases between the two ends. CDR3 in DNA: TGTGCCAGTAGTATTTCGGGGACAAGTACCGGGGAGCTGTTTTTT. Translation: CASSISGTSTGELFF.

CDR3 amino acids: CAWSVKGEAFF. The CDR3 DNA follows: TGTGCCTGGAGTGTAAAGGGCGAAGCTTTCTTT. The chain employs TRBV30 and TRBJ1-1, with unresolved D. Trimming stripped 0 bases from V and 8 bases from J, with 7 bases between. Germline CDR1 and CDR2: GTSNPN and SVGIG (reference sequence). There are 11 residues in the CDR3.

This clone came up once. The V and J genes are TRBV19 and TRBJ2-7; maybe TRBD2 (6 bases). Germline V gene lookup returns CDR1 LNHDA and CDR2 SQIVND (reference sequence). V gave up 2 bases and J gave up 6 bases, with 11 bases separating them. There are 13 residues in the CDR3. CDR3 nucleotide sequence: TGTGCCAGTAGTATAAATGCCGGGGGCGAGCAGTACTTC. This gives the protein CASSINAGGEQYF.

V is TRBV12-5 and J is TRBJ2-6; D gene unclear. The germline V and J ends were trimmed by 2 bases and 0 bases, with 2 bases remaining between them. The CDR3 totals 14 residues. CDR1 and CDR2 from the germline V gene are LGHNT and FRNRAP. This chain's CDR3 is CASGLTSGANVLTF. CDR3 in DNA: TGTGCTAGTGGTTTGACCTCTGGGGCCAACGTCCTGACTTTC.

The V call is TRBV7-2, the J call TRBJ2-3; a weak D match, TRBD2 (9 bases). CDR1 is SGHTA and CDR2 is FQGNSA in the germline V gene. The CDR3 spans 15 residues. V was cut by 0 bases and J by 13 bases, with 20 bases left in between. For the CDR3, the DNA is TGTGCCAGCAGCTTAGCCAGGGGGCGGGAGGGCCAAAAGTATTTT. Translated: CASSLARGREGQKYF. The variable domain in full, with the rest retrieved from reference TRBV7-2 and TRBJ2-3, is GAGVSQSPSNKVTEKGKDVELRCDPISGHTALYWYRQSLGQGLEFLIYFQGNSAPDKSGLPSDRFSAERTGGSVSTLTIQRTQQEDSAVYLCASSLARGREGQKYFGPGTRLTVL.

CDR3 sequence reads: CASSPGFLTDEQYF. Here the CDR3 DNA reads TGTGCCAGCAGCCCCGGGTTCCTGACCGACGAGCAGTACTTC. V usage is TRBV7-9 and J usage is TRBJ2-7; D is ambiguous. CDR1 SEHNR and CDR2 FQNEAQ come from the germline V gene (reference sequence). Trimming removed 5 bases from V and 5 bases from J, with 16 bases in between. The CDR3 totals 14 residues.

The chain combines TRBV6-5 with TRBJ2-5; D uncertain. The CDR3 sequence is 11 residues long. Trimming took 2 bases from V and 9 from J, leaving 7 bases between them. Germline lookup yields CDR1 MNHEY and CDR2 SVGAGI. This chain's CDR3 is CASSYGPSQYF. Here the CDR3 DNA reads TGTGCCAGCAGTTACGGGCCCTCCCAGTACTTC.

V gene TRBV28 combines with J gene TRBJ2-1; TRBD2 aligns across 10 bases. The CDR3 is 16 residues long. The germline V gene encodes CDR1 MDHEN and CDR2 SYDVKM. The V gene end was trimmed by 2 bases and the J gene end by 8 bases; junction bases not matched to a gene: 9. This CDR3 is CASSLMASGGGDEQFF. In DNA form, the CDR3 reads TGTGCCAGCAGTTTAATGGCTAGCGGGGGAGGTGATGAGCAGTTCTTC. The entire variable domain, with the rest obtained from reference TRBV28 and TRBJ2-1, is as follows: DVKVTQSSRYLVKRTGEKVFLECVQDMDHENMFWYRQDPGLGLRLIYFSYDVKMKEKGDIPEGYSVSREKKERFSLILESASTNQTSMYLCASSLMASGGGDEQFFGPGTRLTVL.

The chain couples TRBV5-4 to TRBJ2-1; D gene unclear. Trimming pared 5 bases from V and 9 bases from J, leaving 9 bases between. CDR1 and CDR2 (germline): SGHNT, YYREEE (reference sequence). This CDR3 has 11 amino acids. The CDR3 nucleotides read TGTGCCAGCAGTGTGACGGGTGAGCAGTTCTTC. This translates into CASSVTGEQFF.

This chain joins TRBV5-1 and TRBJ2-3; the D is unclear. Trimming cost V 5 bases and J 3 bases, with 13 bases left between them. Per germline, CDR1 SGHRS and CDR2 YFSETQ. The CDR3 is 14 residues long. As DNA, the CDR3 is TGCGCCAGCAGATCTGGCCAGGTAACAGATACGCAGTATTTT. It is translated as CASRSGQVTDTQYF.

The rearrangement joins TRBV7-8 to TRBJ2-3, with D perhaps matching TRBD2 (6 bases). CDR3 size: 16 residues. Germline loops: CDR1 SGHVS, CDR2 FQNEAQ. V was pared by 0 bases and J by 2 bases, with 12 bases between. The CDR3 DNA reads TGTGCCAGCAGCTTAGCGGAGGGATCTACCACAGATACGCAGTATTTT. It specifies CASSLAEGSTTDTQYF.

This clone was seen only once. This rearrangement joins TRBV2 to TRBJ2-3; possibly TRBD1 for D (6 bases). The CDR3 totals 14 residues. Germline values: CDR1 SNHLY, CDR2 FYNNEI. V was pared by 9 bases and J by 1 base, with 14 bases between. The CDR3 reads CARNRQVGTDTQYF. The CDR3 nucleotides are TGTGCCAGAAATCGACAGGTTGGCACAGATACGCAGTATTTT.

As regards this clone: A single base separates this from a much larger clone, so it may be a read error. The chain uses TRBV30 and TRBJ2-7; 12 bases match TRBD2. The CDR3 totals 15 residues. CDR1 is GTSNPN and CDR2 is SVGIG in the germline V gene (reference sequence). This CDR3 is CAWSWLAGGPNEQHF. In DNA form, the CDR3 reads TGTGCCTGGAGTTGGCTAGCGGGAGGGCCTAACGAGCAGCACTTC.

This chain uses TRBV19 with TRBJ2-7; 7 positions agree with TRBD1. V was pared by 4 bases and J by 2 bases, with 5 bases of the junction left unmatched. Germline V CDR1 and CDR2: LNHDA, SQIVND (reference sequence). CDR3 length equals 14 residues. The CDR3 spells CASSTTGLPYEQYF. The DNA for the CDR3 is TGTGCCAGTAGTACGACAGGGCTCCCCTACGAGCAGTACTTC.

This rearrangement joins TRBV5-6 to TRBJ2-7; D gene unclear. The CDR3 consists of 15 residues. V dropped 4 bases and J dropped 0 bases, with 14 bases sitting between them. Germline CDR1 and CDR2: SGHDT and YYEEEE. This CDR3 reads CASSPGPASSYEQYF. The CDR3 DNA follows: TGTGCCAGCAGCCCCGGGCCCGCAAGCTCCTACGAGCAGTACTTC.

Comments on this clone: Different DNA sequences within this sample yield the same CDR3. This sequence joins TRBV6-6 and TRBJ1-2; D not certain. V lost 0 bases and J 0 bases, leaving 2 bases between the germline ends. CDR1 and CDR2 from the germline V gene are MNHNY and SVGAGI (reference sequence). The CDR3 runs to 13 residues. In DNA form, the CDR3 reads TGTGCCAGCAGTTACTCGGCTAACTATGGCTACACCTTC. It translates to CASSYSANYGYTF.

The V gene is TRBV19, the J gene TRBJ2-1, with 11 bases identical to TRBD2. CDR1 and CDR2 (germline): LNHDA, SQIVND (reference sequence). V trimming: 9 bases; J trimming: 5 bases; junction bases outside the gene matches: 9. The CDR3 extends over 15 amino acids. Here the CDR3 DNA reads TGTGCCAGCGCCAAACTAGCGGGGGAGCACAATGAGCAGTTCTTC. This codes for CASAKLAGEHNEQFF. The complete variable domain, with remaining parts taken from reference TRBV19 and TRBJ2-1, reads DGGITQSPKYLFRKEGQNVTLSCEQNLNHDAMYWYRQDPGQGLRLIYYSQIVNDFQKGDIAEGYSVSREKKESFPLTVTSAQKNPTAFYLCASAKLAGEHNEQFFGPGTRLTVL.

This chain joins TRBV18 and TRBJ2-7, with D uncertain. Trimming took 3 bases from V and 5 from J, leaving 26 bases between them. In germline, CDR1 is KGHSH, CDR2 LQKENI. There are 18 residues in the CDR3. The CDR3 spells CASSPAVHSKPLGNEQYF. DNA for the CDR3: TGTGCCAGCTCACCGGCAGTCCATAGTAAGCCCCTGGGCAACGAGCAGTACTTC.

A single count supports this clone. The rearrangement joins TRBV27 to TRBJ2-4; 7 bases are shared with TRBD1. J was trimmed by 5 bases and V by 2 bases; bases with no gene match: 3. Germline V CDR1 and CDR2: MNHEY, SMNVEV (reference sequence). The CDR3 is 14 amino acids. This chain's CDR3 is CASSLGQVENIQYF. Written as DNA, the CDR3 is TGTGCCAGCAGTTTAGGACAGGTAGAAAACATTCAGTACTTC.

CDR3 loop: CASSSGTEETQYF. In DNA form, the CDR3 reads TGTGCCAGCAGCTCCGGGACAGAAGAGACCCAGTACTTC. The chain carries TRBV7-2 and TRBJ2-5, with TRBD1 matching 7 bases. V lost 4 bases to trimming and J lost 3 bases; unmatched junction nucleotides: 2. This CDR3 contains 13 residues. Germline V gene sequence: CDR1 SGHTA, CDR2 FQGNSA.

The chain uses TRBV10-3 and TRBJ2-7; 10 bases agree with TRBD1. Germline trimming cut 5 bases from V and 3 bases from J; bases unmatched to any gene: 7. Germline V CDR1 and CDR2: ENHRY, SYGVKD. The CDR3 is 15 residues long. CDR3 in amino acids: CAISSPDRGLYEQYF. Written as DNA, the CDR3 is TGTGCCATCAGTTCCCCTGACAGGGGGCTCTACGAGCAGTACTTC.

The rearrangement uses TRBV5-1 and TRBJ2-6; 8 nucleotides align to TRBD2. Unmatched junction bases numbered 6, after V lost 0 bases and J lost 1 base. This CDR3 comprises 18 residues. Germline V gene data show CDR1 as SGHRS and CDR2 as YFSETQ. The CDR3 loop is CASSLEPGRGSGANVLTF. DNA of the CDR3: TGCGCCAGCAGCTTGGAACCCGGGAGGGGATCTGGGGCCAACGTCCTGACTTTC.

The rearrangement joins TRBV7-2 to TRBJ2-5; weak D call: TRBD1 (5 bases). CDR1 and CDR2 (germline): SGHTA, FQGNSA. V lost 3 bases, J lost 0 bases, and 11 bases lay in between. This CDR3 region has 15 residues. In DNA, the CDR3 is TGTGCCAGCAGCTTGACAGTTATGTACCAAGAGACCCAGTACTTC. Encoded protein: CASSLTVMYQETQYF. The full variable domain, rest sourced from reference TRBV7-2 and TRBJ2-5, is GAGVSQSPSNKVTEKGKDVELRCDPISGHTALYWYRQSLGQGLEFLIYFQGNSAPDKSGLPSDRFSAERTGGSVSTLTIQRTQQEDSAVYLCASSLTVMYQETQYFGPGTRLLVL.

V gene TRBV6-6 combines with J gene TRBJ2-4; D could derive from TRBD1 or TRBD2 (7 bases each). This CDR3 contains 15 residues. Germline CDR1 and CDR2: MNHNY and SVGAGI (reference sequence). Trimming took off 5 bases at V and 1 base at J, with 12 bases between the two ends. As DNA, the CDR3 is TGTGCCAGCAGTCCAGGGGGGGCGGCCAAAAACATTCAGTACTTC. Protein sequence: CASSPGGAAKNIQYF.

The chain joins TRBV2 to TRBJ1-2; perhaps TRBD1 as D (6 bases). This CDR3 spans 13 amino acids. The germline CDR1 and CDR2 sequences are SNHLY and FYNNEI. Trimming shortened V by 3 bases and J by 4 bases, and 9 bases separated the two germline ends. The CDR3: CASSDRTVYGYTF. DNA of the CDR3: TGTGCCAGCAGTGACCGGACAGTCTATGGCTACACCTTC. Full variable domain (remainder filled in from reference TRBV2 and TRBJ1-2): EPEVTQTPSHQVTQMGQEVILRCVPISNHLYFYWYRQILGQKVEFLVSFYNNEISEKSEIFDDQFSVERPDGSNFTLKIRSTKLEDSAMYFCASSDRTVYGYTFGSGTRLTVV.

In nucleotides, the CDR3 is TGTGCCAGCAGACTAGCGGGACTTAACACAGATACGCAGTATTTT. Its protein is CASRLAGLNTDTQYF. V and J are TRBV27 and TRBJ2-3; TRBD2 matches 10 bases. The V gene's germline CDR1 is MNHEY and CDR2 SMNVEV (reference sequence). The CDR3 is 15 residues long. Trimming took 6 bases from V and 2 from J; bases not matched to a gene: 5.

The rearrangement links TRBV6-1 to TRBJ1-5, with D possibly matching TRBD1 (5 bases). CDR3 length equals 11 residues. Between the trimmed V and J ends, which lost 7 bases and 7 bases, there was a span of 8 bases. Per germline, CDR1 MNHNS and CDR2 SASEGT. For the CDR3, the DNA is TGTGCCAGCACGCGGGGGCAGCCCCAGCATTTT. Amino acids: CASTRGQPQHF.

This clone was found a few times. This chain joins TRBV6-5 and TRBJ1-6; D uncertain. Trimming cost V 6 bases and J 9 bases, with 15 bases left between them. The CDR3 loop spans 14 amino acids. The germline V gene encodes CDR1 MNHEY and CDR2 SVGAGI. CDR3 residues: CASRDDSTGSPLHF. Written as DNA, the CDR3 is TGTGCCAGCAGGGATGATTCGACGGGTTCACCCCTCCACTTT.

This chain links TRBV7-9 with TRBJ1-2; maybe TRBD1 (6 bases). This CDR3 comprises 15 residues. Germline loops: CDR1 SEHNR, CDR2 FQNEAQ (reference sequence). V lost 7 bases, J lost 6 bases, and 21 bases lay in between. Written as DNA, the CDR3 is TGTGCCAGCAACTTGATATCGTCAGGGGTTCATGGCTACACCTTC. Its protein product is CASNLISSGVHGYTF.

The DNA for the CDR3 is TGTGCCTGGGGGACAGGGGCCACTGAAGCTTTCTTT. Protein product: CAWGTGATEAFF. V and J are TRBV30 and TRBJ1-1, with 10 bases matching TRBD1. The J segment lost 4 bases and the V segment lost 5 bases, leaving 1 base of the junction unmatched. There are 12 residues in the CDR3. The germline gives CDR1 GTSNPN, CDR2 SVGIG (reference sequence).